The 7 T cell receptor beta chains listed next were all sequenced from one sample in a study of regulatory T cells in long-lasting Graves disease. The authors built TCR beta libraries using iRepertoire HTBI primers and Arm-PCR of CDR3 regions. TCRdb re-called the multiplex PCR reads through MiXCR, storing one row per CDR3 protein. The data show more than 650,000 distinct CDR3 sequences, 30% seen once. Specified time point: persistent/refractory GD, antithyroid drugs over 5 years with positive TRAb. Construction of the TCR library relied on RNA isolated from PBMCs. Sequencing was performed on peripheral blood mononuclear cells (PBMCs), taken when the disease was refractory, from a patient treated with antithyroid drugs. The source is a female donor with Graves disease.

The chain links TRBV20-1 to TRBJ2-2; 9 nucleotides line up with TRBD2. Germline assignment: CDR1 DFQATT and CDR2 SNEGSKA (reference sequence). The CDR3 spans 18 residues. The V and J ends lost 0 bases and 0 bases, in that order; junction bases with no gene match: 8. CDR3 region: CSARDGTSSIANTGELFF. Written as DNA, the CDR3 is TGCAGTGCTAGAGATGGGACTAGCAGTATCGCGAACACCGGGGAGCTGTTTTTT.

This chain joins TRBV6-1 and TRBJ1-6; D is ambiguous. V gave up 7 bases and J gave up 6 bases, with 10 bases separating them. From germline, CDR1 is MNHNS and CDR2 SASEGT. This CDR3 is built from 13 residues. CDR3: CASKIESNSPLHF. The CDR3 nucleotides read TGTGCCAGCAAAATCGAAAGTAATTCACCCCTCCACTTT.

This clonotype came up a few times. V and J are TRBV18 and TRBJ2-2; D possibly corresponds to TRBD2 (7 bases). V lost 6 bases to trimming and J lost 3 bases, with 14 bases between them. CDR3 length equals 15 residues. The germline gives CDR1 KGHSH, CDR2 LQKENI. The CDR3 nucleotides are TGTGCCAGCTCTGTCGGGGGGCCTGACACCGGGGAGCTGTTTTTT. The encoded protein is CASSVGGPDTGELFF.

Many counts were recorded for this clonotype. V is TRBV12-3 or TRBV12-4 and J is TRBJ2-6, with unresolved D. V gave up 1 base and J gave up 0 bases, with 4 bases separating them. The CDR3 loop spans 15 amino acids. DNA for the CDR3: TGTGCCAGCAGTTTAGAAGTCTCTGGGGCCAACGTCCTGACTTTC. Protein product: CASSLEVSGANVLTF.

Comments on this clonotype: The CDR3 does not close with the conserved phenylalanine or tryptophan, likely indicating a read error. The chain joins TRBV20-1 to TRBJ2-7, with a tentative D call TRBD2 (5 bases). The CDR3 is 15 residues long. Germline CDR1 is DFQATT and CDR2 is SNEGSKA (reference sequence). V was trimmed by 2 bases and J by 0 bases, leaving 14 bases between them. The CDR3 here is CSARPGVAFSYEQYL. In nucleotides, the CDR3 is TGCAGTGCTAGACCCGGAGTAGCGTTCTCCTACGAGCAGTACCTC.

This clonotype has ten or more counts. The rearrangement uses TRBV12-3 or TRBV12-4 and TRBJ2-2; no definite D call. The CDR3 runs to 12 residues. Deletions cut 2 bases from V and 6 bases from J, with 4 bases between. CDR3 in DNA: TGTGCCAGCAGTTTATACTCCGGGGAGCTGTTTTTT. The encoded protein is CASSLYSGELFF.

This clonotype appeared many times. The chain carries TRBV14 and TRBJ2-5; D perhaps matches TRBD2 (6 bases). Germline values: CDR1 SGHDN, CDR2 FVKESK. V was clipped by 1 base and J by 2 bases, with 8 bases between them. The CDR3 has 14 amino acids. CDR3 DNA sequence: TGTGCCAGCAGCCAAGTAGCGGCTCAAGAGACCCAGTACTTC. Residues: CASSQVAAQETQYF. Combining the CDR3 with reference TRBV14 and TRBJ2-5 gives the whole variable domain EAGVTQFPSHSVIEKGQTVTLRCDPISGHDNLYWYRRVMGKEIKFLLHFVKESKQDESGMPNNRFLAERTGGTYSTLKVQPAELEDSGVYFCASSQVAAQETQYFGPGTRLLVL.